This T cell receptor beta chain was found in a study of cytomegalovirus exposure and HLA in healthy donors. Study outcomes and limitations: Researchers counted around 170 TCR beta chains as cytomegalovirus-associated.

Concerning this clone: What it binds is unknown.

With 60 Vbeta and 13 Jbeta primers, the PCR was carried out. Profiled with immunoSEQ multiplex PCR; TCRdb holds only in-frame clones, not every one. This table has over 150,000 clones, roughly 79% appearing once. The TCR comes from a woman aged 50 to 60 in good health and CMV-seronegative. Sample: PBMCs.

CDR3 sequence reads: CASSLLAGNTGELFF. The CDR3 DNA follows: TGTGCCAGCAGTTTACTAGCGGGAAACACCGGGGAGCTGTTTTTT. The gene calls are TRBV6-4 and TRBJ2-2, with 10 bases matching TRBD2. The length of the CDR3 is 15 residues. J was trimmed by 2 bases and V by 5 bases; bases with no gene match: 2. CDR1 and CDR2 (germline): MRHNA, SNTAGT.